This T cell receptor beta chain was obtained from a study of shared clonotypes between healthy human individuals. The input for sorted-subset replicate PCRs was approximately 210 ng DNA, 25,000 to 35,000 T cell genomes. Generated by immunoSEQ multiplex PCR, the TCRdb table keeps only in-frame clones and is missing some. The table includes some 1,600,000 clones, 95% to 99% detected once. J was trimmed by 5 bases and V by 4 bases; bases with no gene match: 11. There are 16 residues in the CDR3. CDR1 is SGHDT, CDR2 YYEEEE, per germline. The receptor was derived from a man aged 30 to 45 in good health. Sequences were obtained from naive CD4+ T cells sorted from blood. Subset of the sample: CD45RA+ positively selected. The rearrangement joins TRBV5-6 to TRBJ1-5; 8 positions match TRBD1. The CDR3 DNA sequence: TGTGCCAGCAGCCTGGGGCCCCAGACAGGGGATCAGCCCCAGCATTTT. This codes for CASSLGPQTGDQPQHF.